The sequence of this TCR beta chain was determined in a study of early T cells in non-severe SARS-CoV-2 infection. Study background: Alpha and beta chains were unpaired, from unsorted whole-blood bulk RNA.

V lost 0 bases, J lost 7 bases, and 5 bases stayed unmatched. CDR1 is ENHRY and CDR2 is SYGVKD in the germline V gene. The CDR3 length is 14 residues. At least ten counts were recorded for this clonotype. The antigen remains unidentified. Individual cDNA molecules each received unique molecular identifiers attached to them. TCRdb reprocessed the 5' RACE reads with MiXCR, giving one entry per CDR3 protein. The sample shows 80,000 to 95,000 distinct CDR3 sequences, approximately 14% of them seen only once. Overall study results and limits: VDJdb matching favored anti-spike CD8 responses, missing private and CD4 specificities.

This receptor was taken from an adult who was a healthcare worker with PCR-confirmed SARS-CoV-2 infection or an uninfected control (not recorded which). The J gene is TRBJ2-7, the V gene TRBV10-3; 8 bases align to TRBD1. The sequenced sample was whole blood. The CDR3 nucleotides are TGTGCCATCAGTGAGTCGGGACAGGTCAGGGAGCAGTACTTC. As protein: CAISESGQVREQYF.